Sequencing of this TCR beta chain was carried out in a study of T cells after yellow fever vaccination. Findings of the study overall: Overall, a small share of clonotypes was seen in both CD4 and CD8 compartments. Clones that expanded after primary vaccination mostly reappeared after the booster (over 95% CD4, approximately 89% CD8).

In TCRdb, the 5' RACE reads were re-called with MiXCR into one record per CDR3 protein. The sample lists under 90,000 distinct CDR3 sequences; approximately 7% were seen once. Notes on this clonotype: The target antigen is unknown.

The sequenced sample was CD8+ T cells sorted from PBMCs, obtained about 49 days after the first yellow fever vaccination. This sequence originates from a man in his late teens or twenties who received the YFV17D yellow fever vaccine.

CDR3 coding DNA: TGTGCCAGCAGCTTTTCTGGAGGGGGCACAGATACGCAGTATTTT. The encoded protein is CASSFSGGGTDTQYF. The gene calls are TRBV7-2 and TRBJ2-3; weak D call: TRBD2 (6 bases). V dropped 3 bases and J dropped 1 base, with 11 bases sitting between them. The CDR3 has 15 amino acids. CDR1 SGHTA and CDR2 FQGNSA come from the germline V gene.